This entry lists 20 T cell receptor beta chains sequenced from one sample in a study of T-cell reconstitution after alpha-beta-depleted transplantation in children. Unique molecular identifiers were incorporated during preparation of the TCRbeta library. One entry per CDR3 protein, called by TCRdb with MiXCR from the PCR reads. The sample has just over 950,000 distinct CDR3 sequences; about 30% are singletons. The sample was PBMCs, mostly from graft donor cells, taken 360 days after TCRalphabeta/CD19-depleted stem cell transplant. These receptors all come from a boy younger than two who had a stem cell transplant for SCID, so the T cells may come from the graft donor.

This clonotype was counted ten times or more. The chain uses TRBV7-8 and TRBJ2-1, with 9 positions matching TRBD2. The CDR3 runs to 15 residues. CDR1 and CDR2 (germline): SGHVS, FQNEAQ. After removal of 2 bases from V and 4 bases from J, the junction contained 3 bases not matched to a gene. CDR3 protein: CASSLLAGIYNEQFF. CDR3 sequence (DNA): TGTGCCAGCAGCTTACTAGCGGGGATTTACAATGAGCAGTTCTTC. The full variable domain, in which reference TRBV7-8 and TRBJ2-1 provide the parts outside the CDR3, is GAGVSQSPRYKVAKRGQDVALRCDPISGHVSLFWYQQALGQGPEFLTYFQNEAQLDKSGLPSDRFFAERPEGSVSTLKIQRTQQEDSAVYLCASSLLAGIYNEQFFGPGTRLTVL.

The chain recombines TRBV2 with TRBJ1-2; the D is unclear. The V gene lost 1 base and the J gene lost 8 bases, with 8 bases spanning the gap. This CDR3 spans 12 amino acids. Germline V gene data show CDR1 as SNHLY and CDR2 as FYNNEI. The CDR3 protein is CASSEVRRGYTF. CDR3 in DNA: TGTGCCAGCAGTGAAGTCCGGCGGGGCTACACCTTC.

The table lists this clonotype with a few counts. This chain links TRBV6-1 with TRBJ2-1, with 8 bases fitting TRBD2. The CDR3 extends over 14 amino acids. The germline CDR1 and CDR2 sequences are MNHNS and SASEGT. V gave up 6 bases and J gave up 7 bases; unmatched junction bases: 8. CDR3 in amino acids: CASSIGGAVNEQFF. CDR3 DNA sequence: TGTGCCAGCAGCATCGGGGGGGCTGTAAATGAGCAGTTCTTC.

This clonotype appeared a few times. CDR3 coding DNA: TGTGCTAGTGGCACAGGGAAGGGCGGGGAGCTGTTTTTT. This sequence encodes CASGTGKGGELFF. The chain employs TRBV12-5 and TRBJ2-2; tentatively, D is TRBD1 (6 bases). Trimming left V 6 bases short and J 7 bases short, with 12 bases between. Germline CDR1 reads LGHNT; CDR2 reads FRNRAP. The CDR3 extends over 13 amino acids.

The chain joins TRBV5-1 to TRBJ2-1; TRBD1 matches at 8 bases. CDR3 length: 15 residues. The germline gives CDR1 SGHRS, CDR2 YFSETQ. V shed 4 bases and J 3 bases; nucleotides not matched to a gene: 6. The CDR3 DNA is TGCGCCAGCAGCCCGGGGACAGGTTTCTACAATGAGCAGTTCTTC. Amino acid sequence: CASSPGTGFYNEQFF. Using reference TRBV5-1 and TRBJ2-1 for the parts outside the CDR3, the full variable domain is KAGVTQTPRYLIKTRGQQVTLSCSPISGHRSVSWYQQTPGQGLQFLFEYFSETQRNKGNFPGRFSGRQFSNSRSEMNVSTLELGDSALYLCASSPGTGFYNEQFFGPGTRLTVL.

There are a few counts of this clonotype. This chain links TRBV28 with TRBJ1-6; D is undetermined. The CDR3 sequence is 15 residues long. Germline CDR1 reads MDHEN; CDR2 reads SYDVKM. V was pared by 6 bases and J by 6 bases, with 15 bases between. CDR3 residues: CASRSNKGINSPLHF. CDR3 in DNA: TGTGCCAGCAGGAGCAATAAAGGGATTAATTCACCCCTCCACTTT.

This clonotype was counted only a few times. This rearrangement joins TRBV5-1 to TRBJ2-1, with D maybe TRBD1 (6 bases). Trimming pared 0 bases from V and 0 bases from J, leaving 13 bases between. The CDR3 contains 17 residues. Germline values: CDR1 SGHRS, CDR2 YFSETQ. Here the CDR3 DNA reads TGCGCCAGCAGCTTGGGCCCCGGGACATACTCCTACAATGAGCAGTTCTTC. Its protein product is CASSLGPGTYSYNEQFF.

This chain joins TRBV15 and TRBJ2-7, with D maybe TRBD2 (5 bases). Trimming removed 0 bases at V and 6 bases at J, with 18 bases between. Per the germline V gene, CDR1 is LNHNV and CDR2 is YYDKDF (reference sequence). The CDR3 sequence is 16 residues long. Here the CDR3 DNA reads TGTGCCACCAGCAGAGATGGGATAAGGCCCGGAGGCGAGCAGTACTTC. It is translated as CATSRDGIRPGGEQYF.

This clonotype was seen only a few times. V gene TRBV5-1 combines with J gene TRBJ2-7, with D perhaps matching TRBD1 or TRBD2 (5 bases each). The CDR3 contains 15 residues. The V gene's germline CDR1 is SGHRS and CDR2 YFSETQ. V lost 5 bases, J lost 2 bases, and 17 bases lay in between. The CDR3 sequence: CASRLTGTGTYEQYF. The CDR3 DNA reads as TGCGCCAGCAGGCTTACCGGGACGGGAACCTACGAGCAGTACTTC.

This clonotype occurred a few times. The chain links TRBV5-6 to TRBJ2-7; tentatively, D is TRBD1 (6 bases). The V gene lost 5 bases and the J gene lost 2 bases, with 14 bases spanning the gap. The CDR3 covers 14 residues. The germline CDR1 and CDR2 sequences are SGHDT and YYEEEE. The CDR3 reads CASRLDRQAYEQYF. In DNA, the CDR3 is TGTGCCAGCAGGCTGGACCGACAGGCCTACGAGCAGTACTTC.

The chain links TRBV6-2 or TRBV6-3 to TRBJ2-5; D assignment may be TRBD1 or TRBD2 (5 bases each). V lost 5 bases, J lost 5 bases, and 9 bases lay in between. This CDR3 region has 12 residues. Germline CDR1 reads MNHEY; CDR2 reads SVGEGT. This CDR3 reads CASSAWGETQYF. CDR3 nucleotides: TGTGCCAGCAGTGCCTGGGGGGAGACCCAGTACTTC.

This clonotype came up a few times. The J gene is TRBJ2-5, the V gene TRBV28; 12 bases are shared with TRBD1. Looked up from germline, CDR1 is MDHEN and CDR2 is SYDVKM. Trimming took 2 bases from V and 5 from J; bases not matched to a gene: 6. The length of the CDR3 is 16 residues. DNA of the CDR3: TGTGCCAGCAGTTTAGGGACAGGGGGCCTGCGGGAGACCCAGTACTTC. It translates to CASSLGTGGLRETQYF.

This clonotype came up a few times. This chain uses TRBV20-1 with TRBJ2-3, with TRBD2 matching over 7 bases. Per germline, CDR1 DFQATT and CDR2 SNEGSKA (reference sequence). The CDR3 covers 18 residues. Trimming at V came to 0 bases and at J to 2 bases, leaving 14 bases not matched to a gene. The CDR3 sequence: CSARDFVATSDYTDTQYF. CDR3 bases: TGCAGTGCTAGAGATTTCGTGGCAACTAGCGACTACACAGATACGCAGTATTTT.

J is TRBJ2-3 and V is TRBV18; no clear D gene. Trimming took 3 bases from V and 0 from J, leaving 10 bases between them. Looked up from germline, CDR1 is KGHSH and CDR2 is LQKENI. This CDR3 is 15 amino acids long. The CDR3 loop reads CASSPVYTSTDTQYF. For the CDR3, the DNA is TGTGCCAGCTCACCGGTTTATACTAGCACAGATACGCAGTATTTT.

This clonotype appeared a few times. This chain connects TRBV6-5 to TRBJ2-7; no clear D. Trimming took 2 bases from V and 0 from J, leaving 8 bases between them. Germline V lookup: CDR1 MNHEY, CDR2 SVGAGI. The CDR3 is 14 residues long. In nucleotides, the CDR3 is TGTGCCAGCAGTTACAGTTTCAGCTCCTACGAGCAGTACTTC. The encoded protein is CASSYSFSSYEQYF.

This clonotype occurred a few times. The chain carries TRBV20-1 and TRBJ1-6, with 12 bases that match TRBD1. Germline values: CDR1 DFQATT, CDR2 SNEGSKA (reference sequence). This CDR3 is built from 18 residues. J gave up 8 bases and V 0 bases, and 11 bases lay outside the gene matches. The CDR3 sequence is CSAREGTGGVGEDSPLHF. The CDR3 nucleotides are TGCAGTGCTAGAGAGGGGACAGGGGGCGTGGGGGAGGATTCACCCCTCCACTTT.

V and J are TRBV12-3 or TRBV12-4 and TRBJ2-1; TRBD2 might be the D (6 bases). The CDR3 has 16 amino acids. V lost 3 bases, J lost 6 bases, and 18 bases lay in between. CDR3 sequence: CASSFTPGLIPNEQFF. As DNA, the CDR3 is TGTGCCAGCAGTTTCACACCGGGACTCATCCCCAATGAGCAGTTCTTC.

CDR3 in DNA: TGTGCCAGCAGCCGCTTCGTCGGAGACTACGAGCAGTACTTC. Translating gives CASSRFVGDYEQYF. The chain couples TRBV3-1 to TRBJ2-7; D remains unclear. Per germline, CDR1 LGHDT and CDR2 YNNKEL (reference sequence). V was shortened by 4 bases and J by 3 bases, with 13 bases between the two germline ends. This CDR3 spans 14 amino acids.

CDR3 DNA sequence: TGTGCCAGCAGCTTAGTGGGGACGGGGGAGTTCTTC. Protein sequence: CASSLVGTGEFF. The J gene is TRBJ2-1, the V gene TRBV13; D is possibly TRBD2 (6 bases). The V gene lost 1 base and the J gene lost 14 bases, with 12 bases spanning the gap. The germline V gene encodes CDR1 PRHDT and CDR2 FYEKMQ (reference sequence). This CDR3 is 12 amino acids long.

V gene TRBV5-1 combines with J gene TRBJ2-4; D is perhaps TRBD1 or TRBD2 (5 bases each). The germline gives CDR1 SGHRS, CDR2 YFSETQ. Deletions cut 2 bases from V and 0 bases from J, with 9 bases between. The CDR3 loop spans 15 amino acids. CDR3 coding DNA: TGCGCCAGCAGCTTAGGGGACCTAGCCAAAAACATTCAGTACTTC. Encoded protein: CASSLGDLAKNIQYF.